This T cell receptor (beta chain) comes out of a study of post-analysis software for immune sequencing data. Study overall: The courses of disease that were included comprised relapsing-remitting, secondary progressive and progressive-relapsing multiple sclerosis.

Worth noting for this clonotype: Its antigen is currently unknown.

This CDR3 comprises 20 residues. Study results and caveats: Clustering by F measure revealed strong co-clustering among samples prepared together in one batch. Diversity measured as normalized Chao1 was significantly lower in multiple sclerosis patients than in controls. TRBV5-6, TRBV5-1 and TRBV20-1 were among a handful of TRBV segments more frequent in patients than controls.

The authors incorporated unique molecular identifiers into the TCR beta cDNA libraries. From roughly 1 to 10 million T cells, 500,000 or so cDNA molecules were obtained. TCRdb passed the PCR reads through MiXCR, listing each CDR3 protein once. The repertoire consists of some 700,000 distinct CDR3 sequences, with around 64% occurring once and the leading ten covering about 11%. Sequencing used blood. The chain joins TRBV21-1 to TRBJ2-3; the table's D call, TRBD2, was not checked against the DNA. TRBV21-1 is annotated as a pseudogene. The TCR was taken from a girl aged 2-10 years with multiple sclerosis. CDR3 loop: CASSKITNLAGGPIADTQYF. DNA of the CDR3: TGTGCCAGCAGCAAAATTACAAATCTAGCGGGGGGGCCTATCGCAGATACGCAGTATTTT.